What follows are 26 T cell receptor beta chains derived from one specimen sequenced in a study of OX40 agonist ivuxolimab in advanced cancers. Libraries were built with the immunoSEQ multiplex PCR assay. Here the immuneACCESS table is served through TCRdb, limited to in-frame sequences with V and J called. Missing clones are a known gap in these copies; in checked studies unresolved V genes cover under half, and the rest lacks a known reason. This sample has tens of thousands of clones in its table, and more than 70% of those were observed once. Together, the top ten hold approximately 7.5% of the sample. Sequencing was performed on CD4+ or CD8+ T cells sorted from blood, taken in a trial of the OX40 agonist ivuxolimab. The receptors here all came from an adult with an advanced solid tumor such as melanoma, head and neck, liver or kidney cancer.

The CDR3 DNA reads as TGTGCCAGCTCACCAAGACAGACGAACACTGAAGCTTTCTTT. Its translation: CASSPRQTNTEAFF. V is TRBV18 and J is TRBJ1-1; TRBD1 might be the D (5 bases). CDR3 size: 14 residues. V gave up 2 bases and J gave up 1 base, with 8 bases separating them. Germline values: CDR1 KGHSH, CDR2 LQKENI.

For the CDR3, the DNA is TGTGCCAGTAGTATCGGCTCTACCGGGGAGCTGTTTTTT. It translates to CASSIGSTGELFF. This sequence joins TRBV19 and TRBJ2-2, with D unresolved. The CDR3 has 13 residues. Germline V gene sequence: CDR1 LNHDA, CDR2 SQIVND (reference sequence). V lost 3 bases and J lost 5, with 7 bases in between.

The J gene is TRBJ2-5, the V gene TRBV6-4; TRBD1 is a possible D gene (6 bases). CDR1 and CDR2 (germline): MRHNA, SNTAGT. The CDR3 covers 15 residues. V lost 9 bases and J 2 bases, leaving 19 bases between the germline ends. In DNA, the CDR3 is TGTGCCAGAGGTGCCGGACAGAAGCTTCAAGAGACCCAGTACTTC. Protein product: CARGAGQKLQETQYF.

The rearrangement joins TRBV19 to TRBJ1-1; 12 nucleotides agree with TRBD1. Germline trimming cut 4 bases from V and 4 bases from J; bases unmatched to any gene: 7. This CDR3 has 16 amino acids. Germline assignment: CDR1 LNHDA and CDR2 SQIVND (reference sequence). The DNA of the CDR3 is TGTGCCAGTAGTAGGGACAGGGGGCGGGTTGGCACTGAAGCTTTCTTT. It encodes CASSRDRGRVGTEAFF.

The chain uses TRBV6-5 and TRBJ2-7; D call uncertain. The CDR3 runs 12 residues. The germline V gene has CDR1 MNHEY and CDR2 SVGAGI. The ends were cut back, 10 bases at V and 0 bases at J, with 10 bases in the middle. CDR3: CATSGSSYEQYF. Written as DNA, the CDR3 is TGTGCCACTTCAGGAAGCTCCTACGAGCAGTACTTC.

The chain is built from TRBV7-6 and TRBJ1-1, with 7 bases lining up with TRBD1. J was trimmed by 0 bases and V by 7 bases; bases with no gene match: 11. This CDR3 has 16 residues. Germline-derived CDR1 and CDR2 are SGHVS and FNYEAQ. Here the CDR3 reads CASTSLTGTMNTEAFF. The CDR3 DNA reads TGTGCCAGCACCTCTCTGACAGGGACTATGAACACTGAAGCTTTCTTT.

The chain couples TRBV5-4 to TRBJ2-3; D is unresolved. With 5 bases removed from V and 1 base from J, the gap between germline ends came to 11 bases. From germline, CDR1 is SGHNT and CDR2 YYREEE (reference sequence). This CDR3 has 14 residues. The DNA of the CDR3 is TGTGCCAGCAGTAGGTCTAGGGGCACAGATACGCAGTATTTT. Protein: CASSRSRGTDTQYF.

This chain joins TRBV5-1 and TRBJ1-1; D unclear. V was cut by 0 bases and J by 6 bases, with 12 bases left in between. The length of the CDR3 is 14 residues. CDR1 and CDR2 (germline): SGHRS, YFSETQ. The CDR3 DNA follows: TGCGCCAGCAGCTTGGCCCGGGATCGGGCTGAAGCTTTCTTT. Its translation: CASSLARDRAEAFF.

This rearrangement joins TRBV9 to TRBJ2-6; 9 nucleotides match TRBD2. The CDR3 covers 16 residues. Germline V gene lookup returns CDR1 SGDLS and CDR2 YYNGEE. V dropped 4 bases and J dropped 5; count of bases not matched to a gene: 7. The CDR3 DNA reads TGTGCCAGCAGCCTCCTCGGGACTAGCAGGGCCAACGTCCTGACTTTC. Protein product: CASSLLGTSRANVLTF.

The table lists this clone with a few counts. The chain recombines TRBV30 with TRBJ2-3; no definite D call. The CDR3 contains 12 residues. Between the trimmed V and J ends, which lost 2 bases and 3 bases, there was a span of 6 bases. In germline, CDR1 is GTSNPN, CDR2 SVGIG (reference sequence). The chain's CDR3 is CAWSPFTDTQYF. DNA for the CDR3: TGTGCCTGGAGTCCTTTTACAGATACGCAGTATTTT.

This clone is termed medium-sized. The chain carries TRBV5-4 and TRBJ1-1, with D perhaps matching TRBD1 (6 bases). The CDR3 consists of 14 residues. CDR1 is SGHNT and CDR2 is YYREEE in the germline V gene (reference sequence). V was cut by 4 bases and J by 4 bases, with 14 bases left in between. The CDR3 region is CASSVDSSSTEAFF. In nucleotides, the CDR3 is TGTGCCAGCAGCGTGGACAGTTCCTCCACTGAAGCTTTCTTT. The complete variable domain, with remaining parts taken from reference TRBV5-4 and TRBJ1-1, reads ETGVTQSPTHLIKTRGQQVTLRCSSQSGHNTVSWYQQALGQGPQFIFQYYREEENGRGNFPPRFSGLQFPNYSSELNVNALELDDSALYLCASSVDSSSTEAFFGQGTRLTVV.

The chain carries TRBV4-2 and TRBJ2-1; no definite D call. The V end lost 4 bases, the J end lost 4 bases, and 17 bases lay between the germline ends. In germline, CDR1 is LGHNA, CDR2 YNFKEQ. This CDR3 has 16 amino acids. CDR3 sequence (DNA): TGTGCCAGCAGCCCACATTTAGCCTCCCCATACAATGAGCAGTTCTTC. Translating gives CASSPHLASPYNEQFF.

Here the CDR3 DNA reads TGTGCCAGCAGCCTGGGGGCGGGGGCAGGGAGTAGGAGGAATCAGCCCCAGCATTTT. Protein sequence: CASSLGAGAGSRRNQPQHF. This chain links TRBV5-6 with TRBJ1-5, with a possible D match to TRBD1 (6 bases). Germline CDR1 is SGHDT and CDR2 is YYEEEE. V was shortened by 4 bases and J by 4 bases, with 27 bases between the two germline ends. CDR3 length equals 19 residues.

The chain employs TRBV5-4 and TRBJ2-2; TRBD2 might be the D (6 bases). Germline CDR1 SGHNT, CDR2 YYREEE (reference sequence). This CDR3 region has 14 residues. V dropped 1 base and J dropped 7 bases, with 11 bases sitting between them. The CDR3 DNA is TGTGCCAGCAGCTTGCTGGGGGGAGGCGGGGAGCTGTTTTTT. Its protein product is CASSLLGGGGELFF. The whole variable domain, remainder taken from reference TRBV5-4 and TRBJ2-2, is ETGVTQSPTHLIKTRGQQVTLRCSSQSGHNTVSWYQQALGQGPQFIFQYYREEENGRGNFPPRFSGLQFPNYSSELNVNALELDDSALYLCASSLLGGGGELFFGEGSRLTVL.

The chain couples TRBV29-1 to TRBJ2-1, with 11 bases fitting TRBD2. This CDR3 comprises 13 residues. The trim removed 4 bases at V and 9 bases at J, leaving 5 bases unmatched. Looked up from germline, CDR1 is SQVTM and CDR2 is ANQGSEA. DNA for the CDR3: TGCAGCGTTGGACTAGCGGGATTTGGTGAGCAGTTCTTC. Amino acid sequence: CSVGLAGFGEQFF.

The chain carries TRBV7-2 and TRBJ1-1, with 7 bases aligning to TRBD1. The CDR3 contains 17 residues. The germline CDR1 and CDR2 sequences are SGHTA and FQGNSA. V dropped 5 bases and J dropped 4; count of bases not matched to a gene: 16. The CDR3 is CASSEGGRGIGSTEAFF. The CDR3 nucleotides are TGTGCCAGCAGCGAGGGGGGCAGGGGGATTGGGAGCACTGAAGCTTTCTTT. Looking up the rest from reference TRBV7-2 and TRBJ1-1 gives the full variable domain: GAGVSQSPSNKVTEKGKDVELRCDPISGHTALYWYRQSLGQGLEFLIYFQGNSAPDKSGLPSDRFSAERTGGSVSTLTIQRTQQEDSAVYLCASSEGGRGIGSTEAFFGQGTRLTVV.

V gene TRBV5-4 combines with J gene TRBJ2-3; D gene ambiguous. Per germline, CDR1 SGHNT and CDR2 YYREEE (reference sequence). The CDR3 sequence is 14 residues long. Trimming took off 4 bases at V and 6 bases at J, with 15 bases between the two ends. CDR3 DNA sequence: TGTGCCAGCAGCCCCAAGGACGGGTCGGATACGCAGTATTTT. Translating it yields CASSPKDGSDTQYF.

This chain joins TRBV5-6 and TRBJ1-3; D is ambiguous. V lost 6 bases, J lost 2 bases, and 12 bases lay in between. Germline CDR1 is SGHDT and CDR2 is YYEEEE. CDR3 size: 14 residues. CDR3: CASMGKFTGNTIYF. The DNA for the CDR3 is TGTGCCAGCATGGGAAAGTTCACTGGAAACACCATATATTTT.

CDR3 loop: CASRRTRGRNQPQHF. In DNA form, the CDR3 reads TGTGCCAGCAGAAGGACCCGGGGTCGGAATCAGCCCCAGCATTTT. V usage is TRBV2 and J usage is TRBJ1-5; no clear D. The V end lost 6 bases, the J end lost 4 bases, and 16 bases lay between the germline ends. This CDR3 is 15 amino acids long. Germline V gene lookup returns CDR1 SNHLY and CDR2 FYNNEI.

The rearrangement uses TRBV6-5 and TRBJ2-7; 12 positions match TRBD2. The CDR3 has 15 amino acids. With V trimmed by 5 bases and J by 3 bases, 5 bases remained unmatched. The V gene's germline CDR1 is MNHEY and CDR2 SVGAGI. The CDR3 sequence: CASSPSLAGGYEQYF. The CDR3 DNA follows: TGTGCCAGCAGTCCCTCACTAGCGGGAGGCTACGAGCAGTACTTC.

V gene TRBV4-1 combines with J gene TRBJ1-2; D is possibly TRBD1 (5 bases). V lost 1 base and J 8 bases, leaving 14 bases between the germline ends. The CDR3 consists of 14 residues. CDR1 and CDR2 from the germline V gene are MGHRA and YSYEKL. This chain's CDR3 is CASSQVGREDGYTF. The CDR3 DNA follows: TGCGCCAGCAGCCAAGTTGGCAGGGAAGACGGCTACACCTTC.

This clone has a single count. This rearrangement joins TRBV12-5 to TRBJ2-5; D possibly corresponds to TRBD1 (6 bases). This CDR3 has 13 residues. The germline V gene has CDR1 LGHNT and CDR2 FRNRAP. Trimming cost V 5 bases and J 4 bases, with 11 bases left between them. Here the CDR3 DNA reads TGTGCTAGTGGTATTACAGGGTCAGAGACCCAGTACTTC. Its translation is CASGITGSETQYF. The full variable domain, completed using reference TRBV12-5 and TRBJ2-5, is DARVTQTPRHKVTEMGQEVTMRCQPILGHNTVFWYRQTMMQGLELLAYFRNRAPLDDSGMPKDRFSAEMPDATLATLKIQPSEPRDSAVYFCASGITGSETQYFGPGTRLLVL.

This chain joins TRBV5-4 and TRBJ2-4; no clear D gene. The CDR3 spans 15 residues. V was pared by 4 bases and J by 0 bases, with 11 bases between. Germline V CDR1 and CDR2: SGHNT, YYREEE (reference sequence). The CDR3 DNA reads as TGTGCCAGCAGCGATTACAGAATAGCCAAAAACATTCAGTACTTC. Protein sequence: CASSDYRIAKNIQYF. The complete variable domain, with remaining parts taken from reference TRBV5-4 and TRBJ2-4, reads ETGVTQSPTHLIKTRGQQVTLRCSSQSGHNTVSWYQQALGQGPQFIFQYYREEENGRGNFPPRFSGLQFPNYSSELNVNALELDDSALYLCASSDYRIAKNIQYFGAGTRLSVL.

In DNA, the CDR3 is TGTGCCATCCGGGACAGGGTTTACGAGCAGTACTTC. This gives the protein CAIRDRVYEQYF. The chain carries TRBV10-3 and TRBJ2-7, with 9 bases identical to TRBD1. V shed 8 bases, J shed 4 bases, and the junction held 3 bases outside the gene matches. The CDR3 runs to 12 residues. The germline gives CDR1 ENHRY, CDR2 SYGVKD.

V and J are TRBV5-1 and TRBJ2-1; TRBD1 matches 9 bases. The CDR3 is 14 residues long. CDR1 and CDR2 from the germline V gene are SGHRS and YFSETQ. J gave up 9 bases and V 0 bases, and 4 bases lay outside the gene matches. This chain's CDR3 is CASSLATGGGEQFF. DNA for the CDR3: TGCGCCAGCAGCTTGGCGACAGGGGGTGGTGAGCAGTTCTTC.

This chain uses TRBV7-2 with TRBJ2-7; D is uncertain. The CDR3 spans 14 residues. V lost 5 bases, J lost 1 base, and 12 bases lay in between. Germline values: CDR1 SGHTA, CDR2 FQGNSA. DNA for the CDR3: TGTGCCAGCAGCCCTTATAAGTCGTCCTACGAGCAGTACTTC. Protein: CASSPYKSSYEQYF.